The rows below give T cell receptor beta chains drawn from one sample of a study of long-term antiretroviral therapy in people with HIV. Libraries were prepared by immunoSEQ multiplex PCR; TCRdb keeps only in-frame clonotypes and omits some of them. The profile shows about 23,000 clones, over 80% of them singletons. The input for sequencing was unsorted PBMCs, taken roughly 4.5 years after starting antiretroviral therapy. The receptor set was obtained from a man aged 25-45 years with HIV. The CDR3 runs from the conserved cysteine through the conserved F or W. D genes are given only for firm matches. The size field is filled for only some rows; it gives once, few, many or a size class.

>16|.|TRBJ2-4|TRBD1|TRBV9
CASSEGTGLAKNIQYF
TGTGCCAGCAGCGAGGGGACAGGGTTAGCCAAAAACATTCAGTACTTC
>13|.|TRBJ1-1|.|TRBV30
CAWSVGGYTEAFF
TGTGCCTGGAGTGTAGGGGGGTACACTGAAGCTTTCTTT
>16|.|TRBJ2-5|.|TRBV5-1
CASSLVGGGTWETQYF
TGCGCCAGCAGCTTGGTCGGAGGGGGCACCTGGGAGACCCAGTACTTC
>15|.|TRBJ2-3|TRBD1|TRBV13
CASSPRQGAVDTQYF
TGTGCCAGCAGCCCCCGACAGGGGGCTGTAGATACGCAGTATTTT
>14|.|TRBJ1-2|TRBD1|TRBV10-3
CAISVGQGARGYTF
TGTGCCATCAGTGTGGGACAGGGGGCTAGAGGCTACACCTTC
>14|.|TRBJ1-1|.|TRBV27
CASSPLQEMGEAFF
TGTGCCAGCAGTCCCCTCCAGGAGATGGGTGAAGCTTTCTTT
>15|.|TRBJ1-2|.|TRBV15
CATSRVPGTALGYTF
TGTGCCACCAGCAGAGTTCCCGGGACGGCTCTTGGCTACACCTTC
>17|.|TRBJ1-2|.|TRBV7-2
CASSLHNNVQGSDGYTF
TGTGCCAGCAGCTTACATAATAACGTACAGGGATCTGATGGCTACACCTTC
>16|.|TRBJ2-7|TRBD1|TRBV28
CASSYLLRTGMDEQYF
TGTGCCAGCAGTTACCTGCTCCGGACAGGGATGGACGAGCAGTACTTC
>14|.|TRBJ2-3|.|TRBV2
CATHDAGRTDTQYF
TGTGCCACCCATGACGCAGGGCGGACAGATACGCAGTATTTT
>16|.|TRBJ2-1|TRBD2|TRBV6-4
CASSNAGTSGWDEQFF
TGTGCCAGCAGTAACGCCGGGACTAGCGGGTGGGATGAGCAGTTCTTC
>16|.|TRBJ2-2|TRBD2|TRBV4-2
CASSQGTSGGAGELFF
TGTGCCAGCAGCCAAGGGACTAGCGGGGGGGCCGGGGAGCTGTTTTTT
>13|few|TRBJ1-2|.|TRBV6-5
CASFEDLNYGYTF
TGTGCCAGCTTCGAGGACCTCAACTATGGCTACACCTTC
>16|.|TRBJ2-2|.|TRBV4-1
CASSQGRARATGELFF
TGCGCCAGCAGCCAAGGAAGGGCCCGGGCCACCGGGGAGCTGTTTTTT
>11|.|TRBJ2-5|.|TRBV5-1
CASSLKETQYF
TGCGCCAGCAGCTTGAAAGAGACCCAGTACTTC
>19|.|TRBJ2-1|TRBD2|TRBV7-9
CASSLTLAGDRGPYNEQFF
TGTGCCAGCAGCTTAACACTAGCGGGAGATAGGGGGCCCTACAATGAGCAGTTCTTC
>15|few|TRBJ2-2|TRBD1|TRBV18
CASSPGQDPTGELFF
TGTGCCAGCTCACCGGGACAGGATCCCACCGGGGAGCTGTTTTTT
>17|.|TRBJ2-7|TRBD1|TRBV18
CASSPMSGTGKTYEQYF
TGTGCCAGCTCACCAATGTCGGGGACAGGGAAAACCTACGAGCAGTACTTC
>17|.|TRBJ2-2|.|TRBV7-3
CASSLTSGLPNTGELFF
TGTGCCAGCAGCTTAACATCCGGACTACCAAACACCGGGGAGCTGTTTTTT
>19|.|TRBJ2-3|.|TRBV7-8
CASSLLRLSGDGATDTQYF
TGTGCCAGCAGCTTACTGCGTCTCTCAGGGGATGGGGCCACAGATACGCAGTATTTT
>16|.|TRBJ1-1|TRBD1|TRBV7-9
CASSLARDSLYTEAFF
TGTGCCAGCAGCTTAGCAAGGGACAGCCTATACACTGAAGCTTTCTTT
>16|.|TRBJ2-1|TRBD2|TRBV9
CASSVESGTSYNEQFF
TGTGCCAGCAGCGTCGAAAGCGGGACCTCCTACAATGAGCAGTTCTTC
>11|.|TRBJ2-3|.|TRBV10-1
CASSEVDTQYF
TGCGCCAGCAGTGAGGTAGATACGCAGTATTTT
>16|.|TRBJ2-7|.|TRBV11-1
CASSLEGLPISYEQYF
TGTGCCAGCAGCTTAGAAGGGCTCCCGATCTCCTACGAGCAGTACTTC
>14|few|TRBJ2-7|TRBD2|TRBV10-1
CASSMTGGSYEQYF
TGCGCCAGCAGTATGACGGGGGGGTCCTACGAGCAGTACTTC
>15|.|TRBJ2-7|.|TRBV9
CASSQSTGANGEQYF
TGTGCCAGCAGCCAATCGACCGGTGCTAATGGGGAGCAGTACTTC
>14|.|TRBJ2-7|.|TRBV18
CASSSKDSSYEQYF
TGTGCCAGCTCATCGAAGGACAGCTCCTACGAGCAGTACTTC
>16|few|TRBJ1-3|.|TRBV7-2
CASSLGTGLSGNTIYF
TGTGCCAGCAGCTTAGGTACAGGACTATCTGGAAACACCATATATTTT
>16|.|TRBJ2-6|.|TRBV5-6
CASSGGPVSGANVLTF
TGTGCCAGCAGCGGGGGACCGGTCTCTGGGGCCAACGTCCTGACTTTC
>15|.|TRBJ1-5|TRBD1|TRBV4-2
CASSAGTGGNQPQHF
TGTGCCAGCAGCGCCGGGACAGGGGGAAATCAGCCCCAGCATTTT
>14|.|TRBJ2-4|.|TRBV6-5
CASSYGTARAIQYF
TGTGCCAGCAGTTACGGGACGGCAAGGGCCATTCAGTACTTC
>19|.|TRBJ2-2|.|TRBV11-2
CASSLVLSRGGQYTGELFF
TGTGCCAGCAGCTTAGTACTCTCTAGGGGGGGCCAATACACCGGGGAGCTGTTTTTT
>15|once|TRBJ2-7|TRBD2|TRBV7-9
CASSLTSGSRYEQYF
TGTGCCAGCAGCTTAACTAGCGGGAGCAGGTACGAGCAGTACTTC
>16|.|TRBJ1-4|TRBD1|TRBV25-1
CASSEAHTGGDEKLFF
TGTGCCAGCAGTGAAGCACATACAGGGGGGGATGAAAAACTGTTTTTT
>12|.|TRBJ1-1|.|TRBV7-2
CASSETGPASFF
TGTGCCAGCAGCGAAACGGGCCCCGCGTCTTTCTTT
>15|.|TRBJ2-5|TRBD2|TRBV19
CASSLGLAGAGTQYF
TGTGCCAGTAGTCTTGGACTAGCGGGAGCGGGGACCCAGTACTTC
>15|.|TRBJ2-5|.|TRBV5-1
CASSLADRIQETQYF
TGCGCCAGCAGCTTGGCCGACAGGATCCAAGAGACCCAGTACTTC